These T cell receptor beta chains were read from a single sample in a study of regulatory T cells in long-lasting Graves disease. TCRdb used MiXCR to reprocess the multiplex PCR reads, holding one entry per CDR3 protein. The data contain 400,000 to 500,000 distinct CDR3 sequences, under 25% of them singletons. The sequencing used peripheral blood mononuclear cells (PBMCs), collected when the disease was refractory, from a patient treated with antithyroid drugs. These receptor sequences come from a female donor with Graves disease. Each CDR3 is given with its conserved first and last residue. Each record gives: clone size, D gene, J gene, V gene, CDR3 protein, CDR3 DNA. The D gene is left open where the match is weak. Rows give clone size only sometimes, using once, few, many, or a class for an expanded clone.

clone size: .
D gene: .
J gene: TRBJ2-2
V gene: TRBV2
CDR3 protein: CASRGEGVGELFF
CDR3 DNA: TGTGCCAGCCGAGGAGAGGGGGTCGGGGAGCTGTTTTTT

clone size: .
D gene: TRBD1
J gene: TRBJ1-2
V gene: TRBV14
CDR3 protein: CASSHDRAHGYPF
CDR3 DNA: TGTGCCAGCAGCCATGACAGGGCTCATGGCTACCCCTTC

clone size: .
D gene: TRBD1
J gene: TRBJ1-4
V gene: TRBV7-9
CDR3 protein: CASSWGQGFRNEKLFF
CDR3 DNA: TGTGCCAGCAGCTGGGGACAGGGTTTTCGGAATGAAAAACTGTTTTTT

clone size: .
D gene: .
J gene: TRBJ2-7
V gene: TRBV11-2
CDR3 protein: CASSFAGRGYEQYF
CDR3 DNA: TGTGCCAGCAGCTTTGCGGGCAGGGGCTACGAGCAGTACTTC

clone size: many
D gene: .
J gene: TRBJ2-4
V gene: TRBV27
CDR3 protein: CASSPGTPGDIQYF
CDR3 DNA: TGTGCCAGCAGCCCAGGGACTCCTGGGGACATTCAGTACTTC

clone size: many
D gene: .
J gene: TRBJ2-7
V gene: TRBV2
CDR3 protein: CASRGTFHYEQYF
CDR3 DNA: TGTGCCAGCAGGGGGACGTTCCACTACGAGCAGTACTTC

clone size: few
D gene: .
J gene: TRBJ1-1
V gene: TRBV6-5
CDR3 protein: CASSYALEAFF
CDR3 DNA: TGTGCCAGCAGTTACGCGCTAGAAGCTTTCTTT

clone size: many
D gene: .
J gene: TRBJ1-4
V gene: TRBV7-2
CDR3 protein: CASSLGPSGEKLFF
CDR3 DNA: TGTGCCAGCAGCTTAGGGCCCAGCGGTGAAAAACTGTTTTTT

clone size: .
D gene: .
J gene: TRBJ2-7
V gene: TRBV29-1
CDR3 protein: CSVLTFGTRGLYEQYF
CDR3 DNA: TGCAGCGTTTTGACGTTTGGGACAAGGGGCTTATACGAGCAGTACTTC

clone size: many
D gene: .
J gene: TRBJ1-1
V gene: TRBV29-1
CDR3 protein: CSVEGGLEAFF
CDR3 DNA: TGCAGCGTTGAGGGAGGCCTCGAAGCTTTCTTT

clone size: few
D gene: .
J gene: TRBJ2-5
V gene: TRBV19
CDR3 protein: CASSIGRGFAETQYF
CDR3 DNA: TGTGCCAGTAGTATTGGCAGGGGCTTCGCAGAGACCCAGTACTTC

clone size: many
D gene: .
J gene: TRBJ2-5
V gene: TRBV10-3
CDR3 protein: CAISSDIQWGQETQYF
CDR3 DNA: TGTGCCATCAGCAGCGACATCCAGTGGGGCCAAGAGACCCAGTACTTC

clone size: .
D gene: .
J gene: TRBJ2-1
V gene: TRBV9
CDR3 protein: CASSVASGRNEQFF
CDR3 DNA: TGTGCCAGCAGCGTGGCGTCAGGGCGCAATGAGCAGTTCTTC

clone size: few
D gene: .
J gene: TRBJ2-2
V gene: TRBV25-1
CDR3 protein: CASTPGAGTGELFF
CDR3 DNA: TGTGCCAGCACCCCGGGGGCAGGGACCGGGGAGCTGTTTTTT

clone size: many
D gene: TRBD1
J gene: TRBJ1-1
V gene: TRBV2
CDR3 protein: CASIKGQGNTEAFF
CDR3 DNA: TGTGCCAGCATTAAAGGACAGGGGAACACTGAAGCTTTCTTT

clone size: many
D gene: .
J gene: TRBJ1-5
V gene: TRBV20-1
CDR3 protein: CSASLGFGNQPQHF
CDR3 DNA: TGCAGTGCTAGTTTGGGATTCGGCAATCAGCCCCAGCATTTT

clone size: few
D gene: TRBD1
J gene: TRBJ2-7
V gene: TRBV20-1
CDR3 protein: CSATLPDRGLYEQYF
CDR3 DNA: TGCAGTGCAACTCTGCCGGACAGGGGGCTTTACGAGCAGTACTTC

clone size: few
D gene: .
J gene: TRBJ1-6
V gene: TRBV5-4
CDR3 protein: CATCPRVGSPLHF
CDR3 DNA: TGTGCCACATGTCCCAGGGTTGGTTCACCCCTCCACTTT

clone size: .
D gene: TRBD2
J gene: TRBJ2-5
V gene: TRBV5-1
CDR3 protein: CASSPDGSGSGETQYF
CDR3 DNA: TGCGCCAGCAGCCCGGACGGTAGCGGGAGCGGGGAGACCCAGTACTTC

clone size: .
D gene: .
J gene: TRBJ2-7
V gene: TRBV28
CDR3 protein: CASSKAQDRTGYEQYF
CDR3 DNA: TGTGCCAGCAGCAAAGCCCAGGACCGGACGGGGTACGAGCAGTACTTC

clone size: few
D gene: TRBD2
J gene: TRBJ2-7
V gene: TRBV19
CDR3 protein: CASSKLAEGVYEQYF
CDR3 DNA: TGTGCCAGTAGTAAACTAGCGGAGGGGGTCTACGAGCAGTACTTC

clone size: .
D gene: TRBD1
J gene: TRBJ1-5
V gene: TRBV12-3/TRBV12-4
CDR3 protein: CASSGQDKVNNQPQHF
CDR3 DNA: TGTGCCAGCAGCGGACAGGACAAGGTCAACAATCAGCCCCAGCATTTT

clone size: many
D gene: .
J gene: TRBJ1-6
V gene: TRBV28
CDR3 protein: CASSLWAQNNSPLHF
CDR3 DNA: TGTGCCAGCAGTTTATGGGCTCAAAACAATTCACCCCTCCACTTT

clone size: .
D gene: .
J gene: TRBJ2-2
V gene: TRBV27
CDR3 protein: CASSFGGSVGELFF
CDR3 DNA: TGTGCCAGCAGTTTTGGGGGATCGGTCGGGGAGCTGTTTTTT

clone size: .
D gene: TRBD2
J gene: TRBJ2-6
V gene: TRBV6-2/TRBV6-3
CDR3 protein: CASSLARGTGANVLTF
CDR3 DNA: TGTGCCAGCAGTTTAGCGCGGGGGACTGGGGCCAACGTCCTGACTTTC

clone size: many
D gene: .
J gene: TRBJ1-5
V gene: TRBV28
CDR3 protein: CASSPDRENQPQHF
CDR3 DNA: TGTGCCAGCAGCCCAGACAGAGAGAATCAGCCCCAGCATTTT